This TCR beta chain was captured in a study of OX40 agonist ivuxolimab in advanced cancers. Study in general: An agonistic anti-OX40 (CD134) antibody, ivuxolimab, was used to treat the patients. One patient with hepatocellular carcinoma and two with cutaneous melanoma, three in all, had partial responses.

Data came from immunoSEQ multiplex PCR; TCRdb stores just in-frame clones and leaves some out. Of around 46,000 clones listed, about 91% are singletons. The study, taken as a whole, reports: People who partly responded at 0.1-3.0 mg/kg had some of the least clonal expansion seen. Mean expanded clone counts were higher in CD8+ than CD4+ T cells.

With regard to this clone: Its antigen is unidentified.

This TCR was recovered from an adult with an advanced solid tumor such as melanoma, head and neck, liver or kidney cancer. The specimen comprised CD4+ or CD8+ T cells sorted from blood, sampled in a trial of the OX40 agonist ivuxolimab.

CDR3: CASSLFPGMNTEAFF. DNA for the CDR3: TGCGCCAGCAGCTTGTTCCCAGGGATGAACACTGAAGCTTTCTTT. The genes are TRBV5-1 and TRBJ1-1; possible D gene TRBD1, 5 bases. The ends were cut back, 1 base at V and 0 bases at J, with 10 bases in the middle. This CDR3 comprises 15 residues. Germline values: CDR1 SGHRS, CDR2 YFSETQ.